The clone carrying this T cell receptor beta chain has just a few counts. The antigen remains unidentified. In TCRdb, the 5' RACE reads were re-called with MiXCR into one record per CDR3 protein. In the table there are approximately 330,000 distinct CDR3 sequences, roughly an eighth of which are singletons. The sample originates from a study of T cells after yellow fever vaccination. Study-wide results and caveats: High-abundance clonotypes from the bulk population could contaminate FACS-sorted repertoires.

V was clipped by 6 bases and J by 6 bases; unmatched bases: 6. The germline CDR1 and CDR2 sequences are ENHRY and SYGVKD. This CDR3 is 14 amino acids long. V and J are TRBV10-3 and TRBJ2-1, with TRBD1 identical over 9 bases. Source: CD4+ T cells sorted from PBMCs, taken 15 days after the yellow fever booster vaccination. The TCR was taken from a man between 18 and 35 years old who received the YFV17D yellow fever vaccine. CDR3 DNA: TGTGCCATCAGACCCGGGACAGGGACCAATGAGCAGTTCTTC. It is translated as CAIRPGTGTNEQFF.